At least ten counts were recorded for the clone carrying this T cell receptor (beta chain). Its antigen remains unidentified. The data derive from a study of T cells in Graves' hyperthyroidism and ophthalmopathy. Notes on the study in general: The blood repertoire included most of the expanded thyroid clonotypes above 0.001.

From RNA transcripts, TCR beta CDR3 regions were amplified. First-round RT-PCR of the TCR CDR3 relied on the HTBI primer set. TCRdb reprocessed the multiplex PCR reads via MiXCR and lists one record per CDR3 protein. The profile covers around 500,000 distinct CDR3 sequences, with approximately 14% appearing a single time and approximately 15% taken by the ten largest. In germline, CDR1 is SGHVS, CDR2 FNYEAQ. The CDR3 is 13 residues long. V was pared by 1 base and J by 7 bases, with 3 bases of the junction left unmatched. This chain uses TRBV7-6 with TRBJ1-1, with TRBD1 matching over 7 bases. The sequenced sample consisted of blood. The receptor's source is a woman between 40 and 50 years old with Graves' hyperthyroidism. CDR3 sequence: CASSLGDSLEAFF. The CDR3 DNA is TGTGCCAGCAGCTTAGGGGACAGCCTTGAAGCTTTCTTT.